This section outlines one T cell receptor (beta chain) sequence together with its context. What antigen it recognizes has not been identified. No much larger clone exists at a distance of one base, and base qualities are not known. This entry is derived from a study of T-cell reconstitution after alpha-beta-depleted transplantation in children (dated by TCRdb to about 2016). Turning to the overall study: The study quantitatively tracked T-cell immune reconstitution after TCRalphabeta/CD19-depleted allogeneic hematopoietic cell transplantation in children using TCR repertoire profiling.

Library method: PCR. The instrument was an Illumina HiSeq 2500. TCR library preparation used molecular barcoding, with unique molecular identifiers applied to normalize quantification of the TCRbeta repertoire. Using fastp at Q25 and MiXCR, TCRdb reprocessed the public reads and kept productive beta chains. Each entry merges the rows of one CDR3 protein and shows their most common DNA and genes. The sample profile shows around 380,000 distinct CDR3 sequences; 11% of them were found once. The top ten clonotypes cover 5% to 6.5% of the sample. CDR1 and CDR2 are drawn from the germline V gene: MGHDK, SYGVNS. Spanning cysteine to phenylalanine, the CDR3 consists of 15 amino acids. The DNA shown is the 45-base CDR3, in frame from base 1. At the junction V is shortened by 1 base and J by 3 bases, with 12 bases in between.

The TCR comes from a human donor who donated a stem cell graft to a child with acute myeloid leukemia. The chain joins TRBV25-1 to TRBJ2-5, with a tentative D gene TRBD2 over 5 matching bases. The sequencing used PBMCs from the stem cell graft donor, collected from the stem cell graft. The CDR3 region reads CASSEWSNGEETQYF. DNA sequence: TGTGCCAGCAGTGAATGGTCCAACGGGGAAGAGACCCAGTACTTC.